Below are 21 T cell receptor beta chains sequenced from a single sample in a study of somatic mutations in cytotoxic T cells in rheumatoid arthritis. Sequencing was performed with immunoSEQ multiplex PCR; in TCRdb, only in-frame clones are kept and a portion is missing. This sample has 27,000 or so clones, with about 88% found just once. Sequences were obtained from CD8+ T cells sorted from blood. Every receptor here comes from an adult with rheumatoid arthritis.

V is TRBV27 and J is TRBJ1-2, with 7 positions matching TRBD1. Unmatched junction bases numbered 16, after V lost 4 bases and J lost 5 bases. Germline CDR1 reads MNHEY; CDR2 reads SMNVEV (reference sequence). The CDR3 runs 17 residues. The CDR3 bases are TGTGCCAGCAGTTCGAGCCCCCGGACAGGTCCTTTTTATGGCTACACCTTC. Amino acids: CASSSSPRTGPFYGYTF.

The CDR3 DNA is TGTGCCAGCAGCCCTACCACGACAGGGGAGTTTAGCACTGAAGCTTTCTTT. This gives the protein CASSPTTTGEFSTEAFF. This chain connects TRBV5-6 to TRBJ1-1; 8 bases agree with TRBD1. Germline assignment: CDR1 SGHDT and CDR2 YYEEEE. V was pared by 4 bases and J by 4 bases, with 15 bases of the junction left unmatched. This CDR3 is built from 17 residues.

J is TRBJ1-2 and V is TRBV4-1, with D tentatively TRBD1 (6 bases). Germline V lookup: CDR1 MGHRA, CDR2 YSYEKL. CDR3 length: 14 residues. The ends were cut back, 4 bases at V and 3 bases at J, with 12 bases in the middle. The CDR3 DNA reads TGCGCCAGCAGCCTTGAGGGGGAAGACTATGGCTACACCTTC. The encoded protein is CASSLEGEDYGYTF.

The genes are TRBV6-1 and TRBJ2-2; D tentatively fits TRBD1 or TRBD2 (6 bases each). Germline V CDR1 and CDR2: MNHNS, SASEGT. With 7 bases removed from V and 6 bases from J, the gap between germline ends came to 12 bases. There are 13 residues in the CDR3. The CDR3 is CASNYREAGELFF. Here the CDR3 DNA reads TGTGCCAGCAATTACAGGGAGGCCGGGGAGCTGTTTTTT.

The gene calls are TRBV5-1 and TRBJ2-7; D may be TRBD2 (6 bases). The germline V and J ends were trimmed by 0 bases and 3 bases, with 13 bases remaining between them. The CDR3 consists of 15 residues. Germline loops: CDR1 SGHRS, CDR2 YFSETQ. In DNA, the CDR3 is TGCGCCAGCAGCTTGGTGGAGGGAGATATCTACGAGCAGTACTTC. It encodes CASSLVEGDIYEQYF.

This chain links TRBV7-9 with TRBJ2-7, with D unresolved. The CDR3 covers 12 residues. V lost 1 base to trimming and J lost 3 bases, with 4 bases between them. Germline V gene lookup returns CDR1 SEHNR and CDR2 FQNEAQ (reference sequence). The CDR3 DNA is TGTGCCAGCAGCTTAGATCTCTACGAGCAGTACTTC. The encoded protein is CASSLDLYEQYF.

This chain links TRBV27 with TRBJ2-7; no clear D gene. The germline V gene has CDR1 MNHEY and CDR2 SMNVEV (reference sequence). CDR3 length: 13 residues. Between the trimmed V and J ends, which lost 7 bases and 5 bases, there was a span of 15 bases. For the CDR3, the DNA is TGTGCCAGCACCTCGAGGCCCGGCCACGAGCAGTACTTC. This codes for CASTSRPGHEQYF.

The chain couples TRBV7-9 to TRBJ2-4, with D perhaps matching TRBD2 (5 bases). The CDR3 has 15 residues. The germline V gene encodes CDR1 SEHNR and CDR2 FQNEAQ (reference sequence). Trimming stripped 4 bases from V and 0 bases from J, with 10 bases between. CDR3 sequence: CASSSGLEAKNIQYF. The CDR3 nucleotides read TGTGCCAGCAGCTCCGGACTTGAAGCCAAAAACATTCAGTACTTC.

This clone was detected only a few times. The chain is built from TRBV18 and TRBJ2-1, with TRBD2 matching 12 bases. Germline V gene data show CDR1 as KGHSH and CDR2 as LQKENI. J gave up 7 bases and V 5 bases, and 12 bases lay outside the gene matches. The length of the CDR3 is 17 residues. The chain's CDR3 is CASSANTGTSGSNEQFF. The CDR3 DNA follows: TGTGCCAGCTCAGCCAACACCGGGACTAGCGGGTCGAATGAGCAGTTCTTC.

The chain uses TRBV4-2 and TRBJ1-2; the D gene is possibly TRBD1 (5 bases). The CDR3 is made up of 16 amino acids. Germline CDR1 is LGHNA and CDR2 is YNFKEQ. V lost 0 bases to trimming and J lost 5 bases, with 16 bases between them. CDR3 amino acids: CASSQDLWGGLYGYTF. The CDR3 region has the DNA TGTGCCAGCAGCCAAGATTTATGGGGGGGTTTATATGGCTACACCTTC.

This sequence joins TRBV11-2 and TRBJ1-2; 8 nucleotides match TRBD1. This CDR3 region has 13 residues. Per germline, CDR1 SGHAT and CDR2 FQNNGV. V was clipped by 5 bases and J by 8 bases; unmatched bases: 7. CDR3 residues: CASSPGQGKGYTF. In nucleotides, the CDR3 is TGTGCCAGCAGCCCAGGACAGGGCAAGGGCTACACCTTC.

The V gene is TRBV7-9, the J gene TRBJ2-1; TRBD2 is a possible D gene (5 bases). Germline CDR1 reads SEHNR; CDR2 reads FQNEAQ (reference sequence). The CDR3 sequence is 15 residues long. V lost 2 bases, J lost 4 bases, and 12 bases lay in between. The CDR3 bases are TGTGCCAGCAGCTTACTAGCACCCGCGTACAATGAGCAGTTCTTC. It codes for CASSLLAPAYNEQFF.

V usage is TRBV7-7 and J usage is TRBJ2-7, with D maybe TRBD2 (5 bases). The CDR3 totals 15 residues. Germline-derived CDR1 and CDR2 are SSHAT and FNYEAQ (reference sequence). V was clipped by 1 base and J by 6 bases, with 16 bases between them. The DNA for the CDR3 is TGTGCCAGCAGCTTAGTGTCCGAGCCCCGGGGCGAGCAGTACTTC. This encodes CASSLVSEPRGEQYF.

V and J are TRBV7-8 and TRBJ2-5; 11 positions agree with TRBD1. The CDR3 extends over 15 amino acids. With V trimmed by 4 bases and J by 5 bases, 6 bases remained unmatched. The germline gives CDR1 SGHVS, CDR2 FQNEAQ. The CDR3 DNA reads TGTGCCAGCAGCTACCCCCGGGACAGGGGGGAGACCCAGTACTTC. This encodes CASSYPRDRGETQYF.

The rearrangement joins TRBV7-9 to TRBJ2-1; TRBD2 aligns across 7 bases. Germline CDR1 SEHNR, CDR2 FQNEAQ (reference sequence). V trimming: 1 base; J trimming: 2 bases; junction bases outside the gene matches: 2. This CDR3 is 15 amino acids long. This CDR3 reads CASSLGGGPYNEQFF. CDR3 DNA: TGTGCCAGCAGCTTAGGCGGGGGACCCTACAATGAGCAGTTCTTC. The whole variable domain, filled in from reference TRBV7-9 and TRBJ2-1, reads DTGVSQNPRHKITKRGQNVTFRCDPISEHNRLYWYRQTLGQGPEFLTYFQNEAQLEKSRLLSDRFSAERPKGSFSTLEIQRTEQGDSAMYLCASSLGGGPYNEQFFGPGTRLTVL.

This chain uses TRBV27 with TRBJ1-2; possible D gene TRBD1, 5 bases. V lost 2 bases and J lost 3, with 16 bases in between. CDR1 MNHEY and CDR2 SMNVEV come from the germline V gene (reference sequence). This CDR3 has 16 residues. The chain's CDR3 is CASSLVGGIEDYGYTF. The DNA for the CDR3 is TGTGCCAGCAGTTTAGTGGGGGGGATAGAGGACTATGGCTACACCTTC.

This chain joins TRBV5-1 and TRBJ1-3; TRBD1 matches at 7 bases. This CDR3 has 15 residues. J was trimmed by 0 bases and V by 2 bases; bases with no gene match: 2. Germline V gene sequence: CDR1 SGHRS, CDR2 YFSETQ. The CDR3 coding sequence is TGCGCCAGCAGCTTCGGGGACAGCTCTGGAAACACCATATATTTT. As protein: CASSFGDSSGNTIYF. Full variable domain (outside the CDR3, taken from reference TRBV5-1 and TRBJ1-3): KAGVTQTPRYLIKTRGQQVTLSCSPISGHRSVSWYQQTPGQGLQFLFEYFSETQRNKGNFPGRFSGRQFSNSRSEMNVSTLELGDSALYLCASSFGDSSGNTIYFGEGSWLTVV.

CDR3 coding DNA: TGCGCCAGCAGCCAAGATGAAACAGGGTGGGGCTACACCTTC. Protein: CASSQDETGWGYTF. The gene calls are TRBV4-1 and TRBJ1-2, with D possibly matching TRBD1 (6 bases). The CDR3 sequence is 14 residues long. The V gene lost 0 bases and the J gene lost 8 bases, with 13 bases spanning the gap. The germline V gene encodes CDR1 MGHRA and CDR2 YSYEKL.

This chain links TRBV5-1 with TRBJ2-7; 13 nucleotides agree with TRBD2. Losses at the gene ends were 0 bases for V and 4 bases for J; bases not matched to a gene: 4. Germline values: CDR1 SGHRS, CDR2 YFSETQ. The CDR3 loop spans 16 amino acids. This chain's CDR3 is CASSLVGLAGEYEQYF. CDR3 nucleotide sequence: TGCGCCAGCAGCTTGGTCGGACTAGCGGGAGAGTACGAGCAGTACTTC. Full variable domain (rest looked up from reference TRBV5-1 and TRBJ2-7): KAGVTQTPRYLIKTRGQQVTLSCSPISGHRSVSWYQQTPGQGLQFLFEYFSETQRNKGNFPGRFSGRQFSNSRSEMNVSTLELGDSALYLCASSLVGLAGEYEQYFGPGTRLTVT.

The chain combines TRBV7-9 with TRBJ2-6; a weak D match, TRBD1 (5 bases). The CDR3 extends over 18 amino acids. Germline loops: CDR1 SEHNR, CDR2 FQNEAQ (reference sequence). V lost 1 base, J lost 0 bases, and 13 bases lay in between. CDR3 in DNA: TGTGCCAGCAGCTTAGGTGGTAATCAGGGCTCTGGGGCCAACGTCCTGACTTTC. This sequence encodes CASSLGGNQGSGANVLTF.

The chain combines TRBV19 with TRBJ2-1; TRBD1 aligns across 11 bases. Germline V gene lookup returns CDR1 LNHDA and CDR2 SQIVND (reference sequence). The junction had 8 bases not matched to a gene; V was cut back by 7 bases and J by 9 bases. The CDR3 totals 14 residues. CDR3 coding DNA: TGTGCCAGTAACGGACAGGGGGCGCCGGGTGAGCAGTTCTTC. Amino acid sequence: CASNGQGAPGEQFF. The full variable domain, rest sourced from reference TRBV19 and TRBJ2-1, is DGGITQSPKYLFRKEGQNVTLSCEQNLNHDAMYWYRQDPGQGLRLIYYSQIVNDFQKGDIAEGYSVSREKKESFPLTVTSAQKNPTAFYLCASNGQGAPGEQFFGPGTRLTVL.